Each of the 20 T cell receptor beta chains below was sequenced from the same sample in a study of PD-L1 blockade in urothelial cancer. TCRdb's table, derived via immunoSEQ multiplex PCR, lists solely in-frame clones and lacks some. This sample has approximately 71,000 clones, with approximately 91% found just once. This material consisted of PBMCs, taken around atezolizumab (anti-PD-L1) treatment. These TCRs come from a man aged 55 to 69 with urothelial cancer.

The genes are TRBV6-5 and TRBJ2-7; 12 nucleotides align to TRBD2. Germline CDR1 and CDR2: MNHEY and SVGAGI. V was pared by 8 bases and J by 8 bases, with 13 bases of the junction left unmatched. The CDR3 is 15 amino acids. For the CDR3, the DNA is TGTGCCAGCCAGCGGTTGACTAGCGGGGGTCCCCAGCAGTACTTC. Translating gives CASQRLTSGGPQQYF.

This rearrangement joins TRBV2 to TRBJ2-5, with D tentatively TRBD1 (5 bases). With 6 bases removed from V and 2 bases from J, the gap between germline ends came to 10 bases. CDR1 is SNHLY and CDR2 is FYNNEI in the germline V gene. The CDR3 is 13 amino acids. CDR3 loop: CASRWRQQETQYF. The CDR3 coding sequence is TGTGCCAGCAGATGGAGACAGCAAGAGACCCAGTACTTC.

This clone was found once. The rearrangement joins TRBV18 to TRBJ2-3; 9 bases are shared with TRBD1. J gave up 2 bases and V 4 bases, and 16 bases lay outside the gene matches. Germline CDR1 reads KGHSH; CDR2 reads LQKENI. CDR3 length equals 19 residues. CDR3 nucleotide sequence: TGTGCCAGCTCACGTCGGAAAGGACAGGGGACAGTCGCCACAGATACGCAGTATTTT. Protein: CASSRRKGQGTVATDTQYF.

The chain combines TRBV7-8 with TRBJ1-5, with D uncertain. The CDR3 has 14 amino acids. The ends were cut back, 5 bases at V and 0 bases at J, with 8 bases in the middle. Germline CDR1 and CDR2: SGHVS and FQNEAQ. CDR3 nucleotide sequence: TGTGCCAGCAGCCCGGGTCGTAGCAATCAGCCCCAGCATTTT. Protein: CASSPGRSNQPQHF.

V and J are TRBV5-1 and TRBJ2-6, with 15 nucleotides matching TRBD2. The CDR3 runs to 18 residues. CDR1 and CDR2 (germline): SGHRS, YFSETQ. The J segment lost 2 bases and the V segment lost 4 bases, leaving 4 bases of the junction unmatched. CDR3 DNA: TGCGCCAGCAGCCGGACTAGCGGGAGGGCACCTGGGGCCAACGTCCTGACTTTC. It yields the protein CASSRTSGRAPGANVLTF. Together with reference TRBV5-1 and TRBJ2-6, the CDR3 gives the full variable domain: KAGVTQTPRYLIKTRGQQVTLSCSPISGHRSVSWYQQTPGQGLQFLFEYFSETQRNKGNFPGRFSGRQFSNSRSEMNVSTLELGDSALYLCASSRTSGRAPGANVLTFGAGSRLTVL.

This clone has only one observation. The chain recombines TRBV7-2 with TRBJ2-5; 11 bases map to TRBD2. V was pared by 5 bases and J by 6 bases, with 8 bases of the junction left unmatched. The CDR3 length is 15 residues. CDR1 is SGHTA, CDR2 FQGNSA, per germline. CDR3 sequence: CASSPGTSGGKTQYF. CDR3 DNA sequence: TGTGCCAGCAGCCCTGGGACTAGCGGCGGGAAGACCCAGTACTTC.

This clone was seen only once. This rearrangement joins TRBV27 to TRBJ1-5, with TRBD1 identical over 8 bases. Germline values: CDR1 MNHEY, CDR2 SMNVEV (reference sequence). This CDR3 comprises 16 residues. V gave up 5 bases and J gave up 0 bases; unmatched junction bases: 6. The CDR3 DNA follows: TGTGCCAGCAGTAAGCAGGGGGCGAATAGCAATCAGCCCCAGCATTTT. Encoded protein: CASSKQGANSNQPQHF.

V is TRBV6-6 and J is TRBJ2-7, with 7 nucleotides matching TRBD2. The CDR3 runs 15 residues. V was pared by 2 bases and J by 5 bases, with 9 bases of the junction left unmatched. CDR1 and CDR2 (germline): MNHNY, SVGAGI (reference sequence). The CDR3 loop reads CASSYLVGGSDEQYF. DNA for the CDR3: TGTGCCAGCAGTTACCTCGTGGGGGGGAGCGACGAGCAGTACTTC.

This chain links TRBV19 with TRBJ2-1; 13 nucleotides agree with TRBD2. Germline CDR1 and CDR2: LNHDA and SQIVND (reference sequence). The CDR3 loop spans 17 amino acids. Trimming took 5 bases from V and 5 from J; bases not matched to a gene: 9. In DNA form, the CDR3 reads TGTGCCAGTAGTCCCATACCTACTAGCGGGAGGGACAATGAGCAGTTCTTC. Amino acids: CASSPIPTSGRDNEQFF. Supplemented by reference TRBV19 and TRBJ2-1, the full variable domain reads DGGITQSPKYLFRKEGQNVTLSCEQNLNHDAMYWYRQDPGQGLRLIYYSQIVNDFQKGDIAEGYSVSREKKESFPLTVTSAQKNPTAFYLCASSPIPTSGRDNEQFFGPGTRLTVL.

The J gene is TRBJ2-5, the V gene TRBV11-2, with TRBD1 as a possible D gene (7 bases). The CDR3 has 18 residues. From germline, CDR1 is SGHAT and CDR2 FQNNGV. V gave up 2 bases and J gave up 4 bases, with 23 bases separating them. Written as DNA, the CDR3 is TGTGCCAGCAGCTTACGGACCGGGGGACAGCACCCTTCAGAGACCCAGTACTTC. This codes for CASSLRTGGQHPSETQYF.

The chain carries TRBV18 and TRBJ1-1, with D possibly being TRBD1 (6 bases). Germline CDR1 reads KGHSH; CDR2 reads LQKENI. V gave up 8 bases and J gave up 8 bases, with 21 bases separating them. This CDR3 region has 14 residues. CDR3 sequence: CASLPRQANGEAFF. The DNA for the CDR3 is TGTGCCAGCCTTCCTCGACAGGCCAACGGGGAAGCTTTCTTT.

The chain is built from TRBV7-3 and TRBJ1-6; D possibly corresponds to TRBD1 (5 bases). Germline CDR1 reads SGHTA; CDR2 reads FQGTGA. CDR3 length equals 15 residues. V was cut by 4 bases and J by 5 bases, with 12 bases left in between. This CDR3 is CASSSGEGNNSPLHF. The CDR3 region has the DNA TGTGCCAGCAGCTCGGGGGAGGGAAATAATTCACCCCTCCACTTT.

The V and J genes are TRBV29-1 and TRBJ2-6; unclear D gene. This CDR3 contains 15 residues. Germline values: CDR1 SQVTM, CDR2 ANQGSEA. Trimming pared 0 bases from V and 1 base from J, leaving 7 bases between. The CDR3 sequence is CSVEDLPSGANVLTF. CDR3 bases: TGCAGCGTTGAAGATCTACCTTCTGGGGCCAACGTCCTGACTTTC.

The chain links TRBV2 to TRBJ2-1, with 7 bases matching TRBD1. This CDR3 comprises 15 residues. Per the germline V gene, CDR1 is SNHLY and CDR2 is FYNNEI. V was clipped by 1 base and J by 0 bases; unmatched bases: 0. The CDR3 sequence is CASSEGDSSYNEQFF. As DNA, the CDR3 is TGTGCCAGCAGTGAAGGGGACAGCTCCTACAATGAGCAGTTCTTC.

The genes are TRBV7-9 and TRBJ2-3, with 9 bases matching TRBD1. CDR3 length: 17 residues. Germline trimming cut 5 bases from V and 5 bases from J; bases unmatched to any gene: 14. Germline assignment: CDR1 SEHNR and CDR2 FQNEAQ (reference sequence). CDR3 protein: CASSLSGTGTGRDTQYF. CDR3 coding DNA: TGTGCCAGCAGCCTAAGCGGGACAGGGACCGGGAGAGATACGCAGTATTTT.

CDR3: CASSLDGTGVTYEQYF. The CDR3 nucleotides read TGTGCCAGCAGTTTAGATGGGACTGGTGTGACCTACGAGCAGTACTTC. V is TRBV27 and J is TRBJ2-7; a weak D match, TRBD2 (6 bases). Germline lookup yields CDR1 MNHEY and CDR2 SMNVEV (reference sequence). V was shortened by 2 bases and J by 2 bases, with 16 bases between the two germline ends. The CDR3 has 16 residues.

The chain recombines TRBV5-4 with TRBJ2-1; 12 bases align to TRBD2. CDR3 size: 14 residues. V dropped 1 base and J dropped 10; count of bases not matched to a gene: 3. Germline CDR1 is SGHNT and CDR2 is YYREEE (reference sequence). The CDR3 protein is CASSLTGTSGEQFF. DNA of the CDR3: TGTGCCAGCAGCTTGACCGGGACTAGCGGGGAGCAGTTCTTC.

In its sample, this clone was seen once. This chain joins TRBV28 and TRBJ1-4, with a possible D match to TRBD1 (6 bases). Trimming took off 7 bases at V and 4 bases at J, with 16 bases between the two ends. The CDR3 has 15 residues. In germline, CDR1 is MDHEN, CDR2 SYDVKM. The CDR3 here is CASNSPGTFNEKLFF. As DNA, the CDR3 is TGTGCCAGCAACTCACCGGGGACATTTAATGAAAAACTGTTTTTT. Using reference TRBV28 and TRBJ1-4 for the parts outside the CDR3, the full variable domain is DVKVTQSSRYLVKRTGEKVFLECVQDMDHENMFWYRQDPGLGLRLIYFSYDVKMKEKGDIPEGYSVSREKKERFSLILESASTNQTSMYLCASNSPGTFNEKLFFGSGTQLSVL.

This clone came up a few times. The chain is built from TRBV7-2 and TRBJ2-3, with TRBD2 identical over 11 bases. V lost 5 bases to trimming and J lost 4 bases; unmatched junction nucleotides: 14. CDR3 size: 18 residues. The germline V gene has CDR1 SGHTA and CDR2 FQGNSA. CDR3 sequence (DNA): TGTGCCAGCAGCCCATGGGGTAGCGGGGGGGCCGGTGCAGATACGCAGTATTTT. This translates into CASSPWGSGGAGADTQYF.

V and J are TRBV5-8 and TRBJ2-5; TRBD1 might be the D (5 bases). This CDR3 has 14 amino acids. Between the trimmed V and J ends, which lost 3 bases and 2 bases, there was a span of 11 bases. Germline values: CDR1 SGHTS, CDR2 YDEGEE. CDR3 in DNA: TGTGCCAGCAGCTACATCAGGGTTCAAGAGACCCAGTACTTC. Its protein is CASSYIRVQETQYF.